This TCR beta chain was observed in a study of CD8 T cells in Susac syndrome (dated by TCRdb to the late 2010s). Describing the broader study: Whether CD8+ T cell activation and differentiation in Susac syndrome was antigen driven was tested using repertoire sequencing.

RNA was extracted with the RNeasy kit and roughly 0.45 to 1 ug was reverse transcribed using random hexamers. TCR beta CDR3 regions were amplified with the immunoSEQ multiplex PCR assay covering 54 Vbeta and 13 Jbeta segments. To correct PCR amplification bias, a synthetic template baseline was used for both primer optimization and computational correction. The study's own analysis went as follows. Reads were annotated to V, D and J genes according to IMGT and were analyzed with immunoSEQ Analyzer, with only productive sequences retained. Clonality was calculated as one minus the Shannon entropy normalized by log2 of the number of productive unique sequences. Public and private clones were assessed among the 100 most prevalent clones of each patient and control. Clones were defined as Susac-specific when absent from the healthy and MS cohorts, from about a thousand published viral clones and from other ImmuneACCESS disease sequences. Using fastp at Q25 and MiXCR, TCRdb reprocessed the public reads and kept productive beta chains. Entries that share a CDR3 protein sequence are merged under the most common genes and DNA. What appears here as the V and J calls and clone size reflects TCRdb's work, not the paper's. The sample table records roughly 200,000 distinct CDR3 sequences; 95% of these occur just once. The ten largest clones represent approximately 0.09% of the sample.

High-throughput TCR beta sequencing profiled peripheral blood CD8+ and CD4+ T cells from healthy donors, Susac syndrome patients and multiple sclerosis patients. The multiple sclerosis controls were treatment-naive patients whose relapsing-remitting disease, either stable or active, fulfilled the revised McDonald criteria. CD8+ TEMRA cells were enriched by FACS, while bulk CD8+ and CD4+ T cells were purified by magnetic negative isolation. Blood was collected in EDTA tubes and processed within 24 hours, with PBMCs isolated through density gradient centrifugation. PBMCs intended for TCR sequencing were cryopreserved in liquid nitrogen and were subsequently thawed in a 37 degrees C water bath. A purity of at least 90% was achieved for sorted or isolated CD4+, CD8+ and CD8+ TEMRA cells. The full study reports these points: The number of individuals in the TCR sequencing and HLA analysis was acknowledged as relatively small.

V is shortened by 1 base, J by 7 bases, and the region joining them spans 14 bases. From the germline V gene, CDR1 is LGHNT and CDR2 is FRNRAP. From its cysteine to its phenylalanine, the CDR3 spans 16 amino acids. The CDR3 DNA has 48 bases and is translated from base 1. In regard to this clonotype: The antigen it recognizes is unknown. Per-base quality was not reported, and no clone a single base away is much larger than it.

Specimen: CD4+ T cells from PBMCs. Here the chain combines TRBV12-5 and TRBJ1-6; no confident D gene assignment can be made. This receptor was taken from a human donor with multiple sclerosis. The CDR3 protein sequence reads: CASGLEEGDPNSPLHF. The base sequence is TGTGCTAGTGGTTTGGAGGAGGGAGACCCAAATTCACCCCTCCACTTT.